This TCR beta chain was captured by sequencing in a study of T cells after yellow fever vaccination. Overall study context: Preparation of fractions with low cell numbers was performed using SMART-Seq v4 Ultra Low Input. Study-wide points: Primary-vaccination clones mostly resurfaced post-booster (under 98% CD4, around 88% CD8). Relatively few clonotypes were ones that appeared in both CD4 and CD8 compartments.

In TCRdb, the 5' RACE reads were re-called with MiXCR into one record per CDR3 protein. The repertoire has about 580,000 distinct CDR3 sequences, roughly a sixth of them found once; the top ten carry 17%. Points on this clonotype: The antigen remains unidentified.

This specimen consisted of PBMCs, obtained around 5 days after the first yellow fever vaccination. The TCR was taken from a man younger than 35 who received the YFV17D yellow fever vaccine.

Written as DNA, the CDR3 is TGTGCCAGTAGTATAGCGTGGGGTGCGGGAGGAGTGAACACTGAAGCTTTCTTT. This encodes CASSIAWGAGGVNTEAFF. This chain joins TRBV19 and TRBJ1-1; D gene unclear. CDR1 is LNHDA and CDR2 is SQIVND in the germline V gene (reference sequence). This CDR3 spans 18 amino acids. V lost 1 base to trimming and J lost 0 bases, with 18 bases between them.